This entry lists 4 T cell receptor beta chains sequenced from one sample in a study of blood T cells in healthy people across ages. With a J-beta primer mix and a sample-barcoded 5' primer, a second PCR ran about 7 to 12 cycles. TCRdb reprocessed the 5' RACE reads via MiXCR and lists one record per CDR3 protein. The profile covers 1,100,000 or so distinct CDR3 sequences, with 45% appearing a single time and approximately 19% taken by the ten largest. Sequenced input: blood. The receptor source for this set is a woman aged 60-70 years in good health.

The V and J genes are TRBV11-2 and TRBJ2-3, with unresolved D. Germline V lookup: CDR1 SGHAT, CDR2 FQNNGV. CDR3 length: 17 amino acids. Trimming shortened V by 1 base and J by 0 bases, and 14 bases separated the two germline ends. The CDR3 nucleotides read TGTGCCAGCAGCTTAGTGGAAGCCCCTTGGAGCACAGATACGCAGTATTTT. This codes for CASSLVEAPWSTDTQYF.

The J gene is TRBJ2-7, the V gene TRBV29-1; unclear D gene. CDR1 and CDR2 (germline): SQVTM, ANQGSEA. V was clipped by 4 bases and J by 0 bases, with 10 bases between them. The CDR3 covers 13 residues. DNA for the CDR3: TGCAGCGTTGTTGCGGCGAGCTCCTACGAGCAGTACTTC. It yields the protein CSVVAASSYEQYF.

The sample holds a few counts of this clonotype. The chain is built from TRBV28 and TRBJ2-1; TRBD2 matches at 7 bases. Germline values: CDR1 MDHEN, CDR2 SYDVKM. After removal of 8 bases from V and 8 bases from J, the junction contained 3 bases not matched to a gene. This CDR3 contains 11 residues. CDR3 coding DNA: TGTGCCAGCTGCGGGGGACATGAGCAGTTCTTC. It codes for CASCGGHEQFF.

The CDR3, as DNA: TGCAGTGCTACGGACACACACCCTAACTATGGCTACACCTTC. Translation gives CSATDTHPNYGYTF. V and J are TRBV20-1 and TRBJ1-2, with TRBD1 as a possible D gene (5 bases). The germline V gene encodes CDR1 DFQATT and CDR2 SNEGSKA (reference sequence). Trimming left V 4 bases short and J 0 bases short, with 12 bases between. CDR3 length: 14 amino acids.